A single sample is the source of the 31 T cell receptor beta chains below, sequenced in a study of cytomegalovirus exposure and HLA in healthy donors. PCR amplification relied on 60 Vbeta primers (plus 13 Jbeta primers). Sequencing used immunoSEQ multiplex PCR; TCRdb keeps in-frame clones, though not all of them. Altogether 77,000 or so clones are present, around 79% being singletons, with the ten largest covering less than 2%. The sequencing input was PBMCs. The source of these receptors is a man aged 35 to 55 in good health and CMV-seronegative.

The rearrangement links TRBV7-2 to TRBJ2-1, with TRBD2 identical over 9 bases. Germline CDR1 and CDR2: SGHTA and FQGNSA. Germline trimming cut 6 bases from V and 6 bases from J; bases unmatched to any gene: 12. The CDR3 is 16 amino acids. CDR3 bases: TGTGCCAGCAGGAGAGCGGGACTAGCCTTGATCAATGAGCAGTTCTTC. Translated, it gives CASRRAGLALINEQFF.

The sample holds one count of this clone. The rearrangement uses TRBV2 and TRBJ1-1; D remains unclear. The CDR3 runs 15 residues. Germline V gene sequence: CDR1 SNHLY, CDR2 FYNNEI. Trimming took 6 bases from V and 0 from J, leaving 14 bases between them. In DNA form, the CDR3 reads TGTGCCAGCAGGTTTTACGAGGTCCTGAACACTGAAGCTTTCTTT. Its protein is CASRFYEVLNTEAFF.

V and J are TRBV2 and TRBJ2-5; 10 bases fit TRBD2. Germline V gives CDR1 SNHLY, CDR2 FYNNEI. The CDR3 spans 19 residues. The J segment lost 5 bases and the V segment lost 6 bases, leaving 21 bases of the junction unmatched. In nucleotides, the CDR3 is TGTGCCAGCAGAGATGGTGCTAGCGGGAGATTTGTGGGAGCGGAGACCCAGTACTTC. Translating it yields CASRDGASGRFVGAETQYF.

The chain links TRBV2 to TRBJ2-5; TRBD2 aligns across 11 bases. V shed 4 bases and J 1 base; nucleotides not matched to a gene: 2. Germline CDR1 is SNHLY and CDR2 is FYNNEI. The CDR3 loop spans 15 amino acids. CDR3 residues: CASSALAGVQETQYF. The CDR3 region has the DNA TGTGCCAGCAGTGCACTAGCGGGAGTCCAAGAGACCCAGTACTTC.

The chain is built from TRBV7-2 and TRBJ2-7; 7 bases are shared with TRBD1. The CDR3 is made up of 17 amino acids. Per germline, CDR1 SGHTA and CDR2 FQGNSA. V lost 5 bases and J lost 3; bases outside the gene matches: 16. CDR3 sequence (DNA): TGTGCCAGCAGCAGTAAAATGACAGGGTTCAACGACTACGAGCAGTACTTC. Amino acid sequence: CASSSKMTGFNDYEQYF.

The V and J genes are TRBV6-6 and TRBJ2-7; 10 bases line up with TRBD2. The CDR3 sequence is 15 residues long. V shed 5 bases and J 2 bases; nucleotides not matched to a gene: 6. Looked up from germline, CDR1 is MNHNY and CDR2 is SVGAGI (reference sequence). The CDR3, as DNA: TGTGCCAGCAGTGACCGGACTAGCGGTACCTACGAGCAGTACTTC. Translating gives CASSDRTSGTYEQYF.

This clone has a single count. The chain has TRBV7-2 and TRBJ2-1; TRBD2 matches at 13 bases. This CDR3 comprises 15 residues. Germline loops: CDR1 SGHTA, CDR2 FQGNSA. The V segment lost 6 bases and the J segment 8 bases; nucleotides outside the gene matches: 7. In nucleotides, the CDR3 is TGTGCCAGCAGATCTGGACTAGCGGGAGTGGATGAGCAGTTCTTC. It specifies CASRSGLAGVDEQFF.

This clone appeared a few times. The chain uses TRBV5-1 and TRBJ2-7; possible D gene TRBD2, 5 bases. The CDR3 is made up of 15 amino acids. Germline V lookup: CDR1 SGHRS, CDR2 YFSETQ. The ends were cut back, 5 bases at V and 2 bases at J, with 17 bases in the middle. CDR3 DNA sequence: TGCGCCAGCAGAATTCTCCCGTTCGGGGCCTACGAGCAGTACTTC. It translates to CASRILPFGAYEQYF.

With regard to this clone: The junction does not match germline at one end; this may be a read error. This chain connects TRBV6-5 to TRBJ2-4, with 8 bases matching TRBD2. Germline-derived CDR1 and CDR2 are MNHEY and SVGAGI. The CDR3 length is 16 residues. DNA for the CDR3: TGTGCCAGCAGTTATCAAGGGACGGGGGGGCGAAACAGTCAGTACTTC. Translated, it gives CASSYQGTGGRNSQYF.

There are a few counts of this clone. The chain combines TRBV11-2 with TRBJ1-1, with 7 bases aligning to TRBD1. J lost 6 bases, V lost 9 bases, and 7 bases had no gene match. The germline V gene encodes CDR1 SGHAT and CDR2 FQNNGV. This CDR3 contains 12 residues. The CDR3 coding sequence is TGTGCCAGTGGGAAGGGGGCCGCTGAAGCTTTCTTT. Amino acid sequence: CASGKGAAEAFF.

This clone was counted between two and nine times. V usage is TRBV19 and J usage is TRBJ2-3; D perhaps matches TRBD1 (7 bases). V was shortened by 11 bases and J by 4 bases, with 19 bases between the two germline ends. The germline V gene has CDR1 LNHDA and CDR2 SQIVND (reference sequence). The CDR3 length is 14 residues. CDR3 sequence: CAAGGWGRPDTQYF. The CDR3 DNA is TGTGCCGCAGGGGGGTGGGGGCGCCCAGATACGCAGTATTTT.

This CDR3 reads CSVRQGEQPQHF. The DNA for the CDR3 is TGCAGCGTGCGACAGGGAGAACAGCCCCAGCATTTT. The gene calls are TRBV29-1 and TRBJ1-5, with 7 bases fitting TRBD1. V was clipped by 6 bases and J by 7 bases; unmatched bases: 6. This CDR3 region has 12 residues. Germline CDR1 and CDR2: SQVTM and ANQGSEA.

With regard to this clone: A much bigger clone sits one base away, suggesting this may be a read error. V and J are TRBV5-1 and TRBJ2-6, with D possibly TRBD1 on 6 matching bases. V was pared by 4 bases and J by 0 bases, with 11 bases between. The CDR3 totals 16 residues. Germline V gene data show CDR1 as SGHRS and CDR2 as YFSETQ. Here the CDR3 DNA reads TGCGCCAGCAGCCCGGGACAAAACTCTGGGGCCAACGTCCTGACTTTC. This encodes CASSPGQNSGANVLTF.

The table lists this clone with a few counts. This CDR3 is CASAFRDIDTQYF. The CDR3 region has the DNA TGTGCCAGTGCCTTTAGGGACATAGATACGCAGTATTTT. The V call is TRBV27, the J call TRBJ2-3; D is possibly TRBD1 (6 bases). The CDR3 has 13 residues. Trimming pared 9 bases from V and 5 bases from J, leaving 15 bases between. Germline V gene sequence: CDR1 MNHEY, CDR2 SMNVEV (reference sequence).

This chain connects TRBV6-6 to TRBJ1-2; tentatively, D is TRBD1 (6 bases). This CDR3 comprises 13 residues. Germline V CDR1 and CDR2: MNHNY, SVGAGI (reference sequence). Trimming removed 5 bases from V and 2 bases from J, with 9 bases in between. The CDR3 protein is CASSLDSNYGYTF. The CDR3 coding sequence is TGTGCCAGCAGTCTGGACAGCAACTATGGCTACACCTTC.

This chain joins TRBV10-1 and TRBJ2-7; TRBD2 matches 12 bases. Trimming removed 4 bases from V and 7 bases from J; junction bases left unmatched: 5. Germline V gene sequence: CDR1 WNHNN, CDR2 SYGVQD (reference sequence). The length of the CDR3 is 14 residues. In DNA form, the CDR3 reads TGCGCCAGCAGTGCGATGACTAGCGGGAGTGAGCAGTACTTC. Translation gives CASSAMTSGSEQYF.

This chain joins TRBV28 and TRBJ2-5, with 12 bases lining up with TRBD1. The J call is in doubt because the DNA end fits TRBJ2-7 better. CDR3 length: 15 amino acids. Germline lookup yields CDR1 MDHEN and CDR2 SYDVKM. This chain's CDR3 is CASSSAGTGGLEQYF. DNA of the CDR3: TGTGCCAGCAGTTCAGCAGGGACAGGGGGCCTCGAGCAGTACTTC.

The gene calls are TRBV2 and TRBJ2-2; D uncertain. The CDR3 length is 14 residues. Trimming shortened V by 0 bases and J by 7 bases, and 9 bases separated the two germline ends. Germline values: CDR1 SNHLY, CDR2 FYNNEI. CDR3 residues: CASSEARGRGELFF. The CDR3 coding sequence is TGTGCCAGCAGTGAAGCGAGAGGTCGCGGGGAGCTGTTTTTT.

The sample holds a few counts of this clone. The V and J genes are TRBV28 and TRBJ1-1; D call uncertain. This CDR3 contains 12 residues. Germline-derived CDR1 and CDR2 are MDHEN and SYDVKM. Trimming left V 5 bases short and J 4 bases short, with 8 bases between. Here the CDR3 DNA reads TGTGCCAGCAGTCTCGCTAGCACTGAAGCTTTCTTT. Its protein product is CASSLASTEAFF. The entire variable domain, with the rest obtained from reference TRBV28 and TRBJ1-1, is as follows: DVKVTQSSRYLVKRTGEKVFLECVQDMDHENMFWYRQDPGLGLRLIYFSYDVKMKEKGDIPEGYSVSREKKERFSLILESASTNQTSMYLCASSLASTEAFFGQGTRLTVV.

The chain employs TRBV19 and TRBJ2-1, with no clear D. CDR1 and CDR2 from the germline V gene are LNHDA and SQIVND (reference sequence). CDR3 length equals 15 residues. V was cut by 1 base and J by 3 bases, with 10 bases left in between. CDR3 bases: TGTGCCAGTAGTATAGCGGTAATCGGCTACAATGAGCAGTTCTTC. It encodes CASSIAVIGYNEQFF.

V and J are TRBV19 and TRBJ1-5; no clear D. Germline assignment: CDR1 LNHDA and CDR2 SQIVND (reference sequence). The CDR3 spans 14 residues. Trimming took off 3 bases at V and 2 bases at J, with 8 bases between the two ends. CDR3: CASSMGSGNQPQHF. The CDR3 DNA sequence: TGTGCCAGTAGTATGGGGAGCGGCAATCAGCCCCAGCATTTT.

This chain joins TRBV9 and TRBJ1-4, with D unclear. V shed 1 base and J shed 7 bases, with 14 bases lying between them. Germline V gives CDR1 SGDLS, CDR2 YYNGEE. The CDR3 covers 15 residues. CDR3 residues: CASSVSSPRGEKLFF. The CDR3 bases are TGTGCCAGCAGCGTATCCTCCCCGAGAGGTGAAAAACTGTTTTTT.

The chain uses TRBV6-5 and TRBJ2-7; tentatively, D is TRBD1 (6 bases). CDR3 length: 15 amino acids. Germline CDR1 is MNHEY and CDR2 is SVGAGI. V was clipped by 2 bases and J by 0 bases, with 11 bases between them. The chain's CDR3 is CASSYTGQSSYEQYF. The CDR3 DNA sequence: TGTGCCAGCAGTTACACTGGACAGAGCTCCTACGAGCAGTACTTC.

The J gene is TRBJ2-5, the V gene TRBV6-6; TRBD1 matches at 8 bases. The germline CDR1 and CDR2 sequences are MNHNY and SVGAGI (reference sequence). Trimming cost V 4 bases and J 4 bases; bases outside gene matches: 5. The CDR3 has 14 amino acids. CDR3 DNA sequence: TGTGCCAGCAGTTGGGGGACAGGAGGAGAGACCCAGTACTTC. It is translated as CASSWGTGGETQYF.

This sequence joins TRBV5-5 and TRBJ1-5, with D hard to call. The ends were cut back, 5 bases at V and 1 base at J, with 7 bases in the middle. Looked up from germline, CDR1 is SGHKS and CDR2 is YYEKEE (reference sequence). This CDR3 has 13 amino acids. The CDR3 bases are TGTGCCAGCAGGGCCGGGAGCAATCAGCCCCAGCATTTT. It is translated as CASRAGSNQPQHF.

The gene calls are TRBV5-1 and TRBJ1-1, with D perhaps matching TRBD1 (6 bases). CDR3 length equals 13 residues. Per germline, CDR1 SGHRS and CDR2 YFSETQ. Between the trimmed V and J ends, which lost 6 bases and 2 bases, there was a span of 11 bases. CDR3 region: CASTTGGNTEAFF. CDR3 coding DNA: TGCGCCAGCACGACAGGAGGTAACACTGAAGCTTTCTTT.

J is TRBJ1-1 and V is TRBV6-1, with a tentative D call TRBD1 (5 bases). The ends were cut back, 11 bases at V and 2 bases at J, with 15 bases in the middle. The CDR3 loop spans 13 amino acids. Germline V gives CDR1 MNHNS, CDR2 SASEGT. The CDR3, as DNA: TGTGCCGGTACGAGGACATTAAACACTGAAGCTTTCTTT. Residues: CAGTRTLNTEAFF.

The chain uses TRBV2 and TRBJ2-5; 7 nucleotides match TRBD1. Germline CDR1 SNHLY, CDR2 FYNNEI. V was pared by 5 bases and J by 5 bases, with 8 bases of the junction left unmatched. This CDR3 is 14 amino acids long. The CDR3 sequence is CASSQSTGEETQYF. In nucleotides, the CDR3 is TGTGCCAGCAGTCAAAGTACAGGGGAGGAGACCCAGTACTTC.

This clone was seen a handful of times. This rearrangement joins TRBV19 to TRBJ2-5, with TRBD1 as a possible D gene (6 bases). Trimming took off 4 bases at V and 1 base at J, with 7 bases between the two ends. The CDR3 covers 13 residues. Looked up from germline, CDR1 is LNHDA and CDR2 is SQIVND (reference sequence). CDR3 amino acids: CASSKTGQETQYF. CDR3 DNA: TGTGCCAGTAGTAAGACAGGCCAAGAGACCCAGTACTTC.

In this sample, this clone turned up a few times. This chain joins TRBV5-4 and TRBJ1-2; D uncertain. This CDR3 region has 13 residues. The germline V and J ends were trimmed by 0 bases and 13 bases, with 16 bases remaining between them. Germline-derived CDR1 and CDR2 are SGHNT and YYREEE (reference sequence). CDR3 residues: CASSLEVGPAGTF. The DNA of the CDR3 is TGTGCCAGCAGCTTGGAGGTGGGCCCCGCGGGCACCTTC. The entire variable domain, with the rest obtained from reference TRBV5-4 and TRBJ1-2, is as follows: ETGVTQSPTHLIKTRGQQVTLRCSSQSGHNTVSWYQQALGQGPQFIFQYYREEENGRGNFPPRFSGLQFPNYSSELNVNALELDDSALYLCASSLEVGPAGTFGSGTRLTVV.

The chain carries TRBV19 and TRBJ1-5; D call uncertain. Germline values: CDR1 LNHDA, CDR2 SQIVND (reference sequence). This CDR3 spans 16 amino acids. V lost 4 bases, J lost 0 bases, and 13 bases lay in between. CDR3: CASSKVGGYSNQPQHF. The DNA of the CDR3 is TGTGCCAGTAGTAAAGTAGGCGGGTATAGCAATCAGCCCCAGCATTTT.